The 2 T cell receptor beta chains below come from one sample, sequenced in a study of shared clonotypes between healthy human individuals. Generated by immunoSEQ multiplex PCR, the TCRdb table keeps only in-frame clones and is missing some. The profile shows about 2 million clones, about 95% of them singletons. Naive CD8 cells lacked CD45RO and underwent positive selection for CCR7, leaving out terminally differentiated effector memory CD45RA+ cells. Sequenced: naive CD8+ T cells sorted from blood. These receptors were obtained from a man between 18 and 35 years old in good health.

The rearrangement links TRBV6-5 to TRBJ1-1; D uncertain. The CDR3 runs to 13 residues. V was trimmed by 4 bases and J by 4 bases, leaving 10 bases between them. Germline loops: CDR1 MNHEY, CDR2 SVGAGI. The CDR3 protein is CASSSLEGTEAFF. CDR3 in DNA: TGTGCCAGCAGTTCCCTTGAGGGCACTGAAGCTTTCTTT.

The chain couples TRBV7-2 to TRBJ2-5; no reliable D call. Between the trimmed V and J ends, which lost 2 bases and 2 bases, there was a span of 9 bases. This CDR3 spans 14 amino acids. Germline V gene data show CDR1 as SGHTA and CDR2 as FQGNSA. CDR3 region: CASSLMKAQETQYF. The DNA for the CDR3 is TGTGCCAGCAGCTTAATGAAAGCACAAGAGACCCAGTACTTC. Drawing the rest from reference TRBV7-2 and TRBJ2-5, the complete variable domain is GAGVSQSPSNKVTEKGKDVELRCDPISGHTALYWYRQSLGQGLEFLIYFQGNSAPDKSGLPSDRFSAERTGGSVSTLTIQRTQQEDSAVYLCASSLMKAQETQYFGPGTRLLVL.